This passage covers 15 T cell receptor beta chains from one sample sequenced in a study of blood T cell repertoires in COVID-19. Sequencing used immunoSEQ multiplex PCR; TCRdb keeps in-frame clones, though not all of them. The sample holds some 87,000 clones; roughly 89% are singletons and the top ten take more than 3.5%. The sequenced sample was peripheral blood. The source of these receptors is a human donor with COVID-19, enrolled during active disease. The donor label of this sample is uncertain.

The chain is built from TRBV6-6 and TRBJ1-1; TRBD1 agrees at 8 bases. J gave up 0 bases and V 5 bases, and 2 bases lay outside the gene matches. CDR1 MNHNY and CDR2 SVGAGI come from the germline V gene (reference sequence). There are 14 residues in the CDR3. CDR3: CASSPDRVNTEAFF. CDR3 bases: TGTGCCAGCAGTCCGGACAGGGTGAACACTGAAGCTTTCTTT.

This chain links TRBV4-1 with TRBJ2-7; 8 bases align to TRBD1. The V gene's germline CDR1 is MGHRA and CDR2 YSYEKL. Trimming removed 2 bases from V and 0 bases from J; junction bases left unmatched: 3. The CDR3 sequence is 15 residues long. The CDR3 sequence: CASSQRQGTSYEQYF. In DNA, the CDR3 is TGCGCCAGCAGCCAACGACAGGGGACCTCCTACGAGCAGTACTTC.

V and J are TRBV24-1 and TRBJ2-1; 9 bases match TRBD1. The junction had 4 bases not matched to a gene; V was cut back by 4 bases and J by 1 base. In germline, CDR1 is KGHDR, CDR2 SFDVKD. This CDR3 has 16 residues. The CDR3 DNA follows: TGTGCCACCAGTGACCCGGGACAGGGATCCTACAATGAGCAGTTCTTC. It translates to CATSDPGQGSYNEQFF.

The chain carries TRBV28 and TRBJ1-5; a possible D gene is TRBD1 (6 bases). Per the germline V gene, CDR1 is MDHEN and CDR2 is SYDVKM. This CDR3 is built from 13 residues. V shed 10 bases and J shed 1 base, with 11 bases lying between them. CDR3 residues: CATRGASNQPQHF. CDR3 sequence (DNA): TGTGCCACCCGGGGGGCGAGCAATCAGCCCCAGCATTTT.

The genes are TRBV5-1 and TRBJ2-2; TRBD2 matches at 11 bases. Germline assignment: CDR1 SGHRS and CDR2 YFSETQ. The CDR3 covers 17 residues. The J segment lost 1 base and the V segment lost 2 bases, leaving 4 bases of the junction unmatched. This CDR3 reads CASSFPTSGGNTGELFF. The CDR3 nucleotides are TGCGCCAGCAGCTTCCCTACTAGCGGGGGGAACACCGGGGAGCTGTTTTTT.

The rearrangement links TRBV30 to TRBJ2-7, with D perhaps TRBD1 (5 bases). Deletions cut 2 bases from V and 0 bases from J, with 11 bases between. From germline, CDR1 is GTSNPN and CDR2 SVGIG (reference sequence). The CDR3 spans 14 residues. CDR3 DNA sequence: TGTGCCTGGAGTCGGACACTGGGCTCCTACGAGCAGTACTTC. It translates to CAWSRTLGSYEQYF.

V and J are TRBV27 and TRBJ2-7; no reliable D call. Per the germline V gene, CDR1 is MNHEY and CDR2 is SMNVEV (reference sequence). V dropped 5 bases and J dropped 3 bases, with 8 bases sitting between them. The CDR3 is 12 amino acids. CDR3 in DNA: TGTGCCAGCAGTCCCCCCCGCTACGAGCAGTACTTC. Protein: CASSPPRYEQYF.

The CDR3 region is CASSITREGDNSPLHF. CDR3 in DNA: TGTGCCAGTAGTATTACCAGGGAGGGGGACAATTCACCCCTCCACTTT. V gene TRBV19 combines with J gene TRBJ1-6, with D perhaps TRBD1 (6 bases). This CDR3 is built from 16 residues. Germline values: CDR1 LNHDA, CDR2 SQIVND (reference sequence). Trimming removed 3 bases at V and 7 bases at J, with 16 bases between.

V gene TRBV9 combines with J gene TRBJ2-5; 15 bases fit TRBD2. The V and J ends lost 3 bases and 3 bases, in that order; junction bases with no gene match: 0. CDR1 and CDR2 from the germline V gene are SGDLS and YYNGEE. The CDR3 extends over 15 amino acids. The CDR3 nucleotides are TGTGCCAGCAGCGGGACTAGCGGGAGGGAAGAGACCCAGTACTTC. It yields the protein CASSGTSGREETQYF.

J is TRBJ2-1 and V is TRBV18; D perhaps matches TRBD2 (6 bases). The V gene's germline CDR1 is KGHSH and CDR2 LQKENI. V was clipped by 1 base and J by 4 bases, with 17 bases between them. This CDR3 is 17 amino acids long. CDR3 sequence (DNA): TGTGCCAGCTCACCACTTTACTTTAGCGGATCTTACAATGAGCAGTTCTTC. It encodes CASSPLYFSGSYNEQFF.

V and J are TRBV5-6 and TRBJ2-1, with 11 bases aligning to TRBD2. Germline V lookup: CDR1 SGHDT, CDR2 YYEEEE. Trimming took 4 bases from V and 4 from J; bases not matched to a gene: 4. The CDR3 consists of 15 residues. This chain's CDR3 is CASSAGLAVYNEQFF. CDR3 coding DNA: TGTGCCAGCAGCGCGGGACTAGCGGTGTACAATGAGCAGTTCTTC.

The chain carries TRBV6-5 and TRBJ1-4; D is undetermined. In germline, CDR1 is MNHEY, CDR2 SVGAGI. Trimming took 2 bases from V and 4 from J, leaving 8 bases between them. The CDR3 is 14 residues long. The CDR3 spells CASSYQRGNEKLFF. The CDR3 DNA is TGTGCCAGCAGTTACCAACGGGGTAATGAAAAACTGTTTTTT.

The rearrangement links TRBV14 to TRBJ1-2, with 8 bases fitting TRBD1. The CDR3 extends over 15 amino acids. Germline CDR1 is SGHDN and CDR2 is FVKESK. Trimming at V came to 3 bases and at J to 2 bases, leaving 5 bases not matched to a gene. CDR3 in amino acids: CASSQRGQGNYGYTF. CDR3 nucleotide sequence: TGTGCCAGCAGCCAGAGAGGACAGGGCAACTATGGCTACACCTTC.

The chain recombines TRBV29-1 with TRBJ1-2; possible D gene TRBD1, 5 bases. The V gene lost 2 bases and the J gene lost 5 bases, with 15 bases spanning the gap. CDR3 size: 14 residues. The germline V gene has CDR1 SQVTM and CDR2 ANQGSEA. CDR3 DNA: TGCAGCGTTGAAAGCCAGGGCGAAAAATATGGCTACACCTTC. It is translated as CSVESQGEKYGYTF.

V and J are TRBV5-1 and TRBJ1-2, with D perhaps TRBD1 (5 bases). CDR1 and CDR2 from the germline V gene are SGHRS and YFSETQ. Between the trimmed V and J ends, which lost 5 bases and 6 bases, there was a span of 20 bases. This CDR3 is built from 15 residues. The CDR3 nucleotides read TGCGCCAGCAGGGGACTCCTAGAGGGAGTTGATGGCTACACCTTC. Translating it yields CASRGLLEGVDGYTF.